This T cell receptor beta chain appears in the sequencing data of a study of blood T cells in healthy people across ages. With a J-beta primer mix and a sample-barcoded 5' primer, a second PCR ran about 6 to 11 cycles. MiXCR, applied by TCRdb to the 5' RACE reads, yields one record per CDR3 protein. The data show around 940,000 distinct CDR3 sequences, with roughly 50% seen just once and over 20% held by the top ten. Study-level findings and limits: More naive CD4+ cells and higher diversity marked long-lived donors relative to aged donors.

As concerns this clonotype: Its target is unknown. One end of the junction fails to match germline, which may point to a read error.

This CDR3 comprises 12 residues. The TCR comes from a woman in her fifties or sixties in good health. The rearrangement uses TRBV12-3 or TRBV12-4 and TRBJ1-6; no definite D call. The specimen sequenced was blood. The chain's CDR3 is CASSDAGSPPHF. CDR3 DNA sequence: TGTGCCAGCAGTGACGCGGGTTCACCCCCCCACTTT.